Following are 20 T cell receptor beta chains from one sample sequenced in a study of blood T cells in healthy people across ages (dated by TCRdb to the mid-2010s). Library preparation was by 5' RACE. Instrument on record: Illumina HiSeq 2500. A second PCR of 7 to 11 cycles was performed with a sample-barcoded 5' primer and a J-beta primer mix. TCRdb reworked the public reads: Q25 trimming with fastp, MiXCR clone assembly, productive beta chains retained. Rows with a matching CDR3 protein are joined into one entry that keeps the most common DNA and genes. Here the sample has fewer than 700,000 distinct CDR3 sequences; roughly two fifths occur a single time. Of the sample, approximately 29% falls within the top ten clones. The specimen sequenced was blood. All receptors derive from a man older than 75 in good health.

This chain links TRBV2 with TRBJ2-5; 10 bases are a match to TRBD2. The CDR3 spans 15 residues. The trim removed 7 bases at V and 4 bases at J, leaving 9 bases unmatched. Germline V lookup: CDR1 SNHLY, CDR2 FYNNEI. The CDR3 region has the DNA TGTGCCAGCAACGGGCTAGCGGGAGTAGGAGAGACCCAGTACTTC. Its translation: CASNGLAGVGETQYF.

This clonotype was seen a handful of times. The rearrangement joins TRBV2 to TRBJ1-6; 8 bases map to TRBD1. CDR1 and CDR2 (germline): SNHLY, FYNNEI. CDR3 length equals 15 residues. Trimming cost V 3 bases and J 6 bases; bases outside gene matches: 4. The DNA of the CDR3 is TGTGCCAGCAGTGAGCAGGGGGCGGGTAATTCACCCCTCCACTTT. Amino acids: CASSEQGAGNSPLHF. Combining the CDR3 with reference TRBV2 and TRBJ1-6 gives the whole variable domain EPEVTQTPSHQVTQMGQEVILRCVPISNHLYFYWYRQILGQKVEFLVSFYNNEISEKSEIFDDQFSVERPDGSNFTLKIRSTKLEDSAMYFCASSEQGAGNSPLHFGNGTRLTVT.

This CDR3 is CASSQGLYNEQYF. The CDR3 region has the DNA TGTGCCAGCAGCCAAGGGCTCTACAATGAGCAGTACTTC. The chain links TRBV14 to TRBJ2-7, with D uncertain. This CDR3 spans 13 amino acids. Between the trimmed V and J ends, which lost 1 base and 7 bases, there was a span of 11 bases. Germline CDR1 SGHDN, CDR2 FVKESK.

This rearrangement joins TRBV27 to TRBJ1-4, with 8 positions matching TRBD1. V lost 4 bases and J lost 6; bases outside the gene matches: 4. This CDR3 is built from 14 residues. The germline V gene has CDR1 MNHEY and CDR2 SMNVEV (reference sequence). The DNA of the CDR3 is TGTGCCAGCAGTTGGGACAGGAGGCATGAAAAACTGTTTTTT. This sequence encodes CASSWDRRHEKLFF.

The chain carries TRBV6-2 or TRBV6-3 and TRBJ1-4, with D possibly being TRBD1 (6 bases). This CDR3 is built from 17 residues. V was trimmed by 5 bases and J by 3 bases, leaving 19 bases between them. Germline V gene sequence: CDR1 MNHEY, CDR2 SVGEGT. The CDR3 bases are TGTGCCAGCAGTGCCTCCCGAAACAGGGCTGCTAATGAAAAACTGTTTTTT. It is translated as CASSASRNRAANEKLFF.

This clonotype showed up just a few times. This chain links TRBV7-2 with TRBJ2-5; D possibly corresponds to TRBD1 (7 bases). This CDR3 region has 16 residues. Germline V gives CDR1 SGHTA, CDR2 FQGNSA. V was cut by 4 bases and J by 7 bases, with 22 bases left in between. The CDR3 DNA sequence: TGTGCCAGCAGCTACCAACCAGGGGGACTTGTCGGGACCCAGTACTTC. Residues: CASSYQPGGLVGTQYF. Full variable domain (missing parts from reference TRBV7-2 and TRBJ2-5): GAGVSQSPSNKVTEKGKDVELRCDPISGHTALYWYRQSLGQGLEFLIYFQGNSAPDKSGLPSDRFSAERTGGSVSTLTIQRTQQEDSAVYLCASSYQPGGLVGTQYFGPGTRLLVL.

Points on this clonotype: With a much larger clone just one base away, this may be a read error. The chain combines TRBV29-1 with TRBJ2-5; TRBD1 agrees at 9 bases. The J call is in doubt because the DNA end fits TRBJ2-7 better. The CDR3 sequence is 14 residues long. CDR1 SQVTM and CDR2 ANQGSEA come from the germline V gene. The chain's CDR3 is CSTRTGGSSDEQYF. The CDR3 coding sequence is TGCAGCACGCGAACAGGGGGCAGTTCCGACGAGCAGTACTTC.

This chain joins TRBV12-3 or TRBV12-4 and TRBJ2-3; possible D gene TRBD1, 6 bases. Trimming removed 5 bases from V and 0 bases from J, with 15 bases in between. This CDR3 comprises 16 residues. Here the CDR3 reads CASSKTGSSSTDTQYF. The CDR3 region has the DNA TGTGCCAGCAGTAAAACAGGGTCATCTAGCACAGATACGCAGTATTTT.

The V gene is TRBV20-1, the J gene TRBJ2-2, with 12 bases lining up with TRBD2. Losses at the gene ends were 1 base for V and 4 bases for J; bases not matched to a gene: 7. CDR1 DFQATT and CDR2 SNEGSKA come from the germline V gene (reference sequence). This CDR3 contains 17 residues. The CDR3 loop reads CSARGTSGDRSTGELFF. The CDR3 nucleotides are TGCAGTGCTAGAGGGACTAGCGGGGACCGGAGCACCGGGGAGCTGTTTTTT.

This clonotype was observed a few times. The chain is built from TRBV4-3 and TRBJ1-2; 7 bases match TRBD1. The CDR3 spans 16 residues. Unmatched junction bases numbered 11, after V lost 4 bases and J lost 3 bases. Germline CDR1 LGHNA, CDR2 YSLEER. The CDR3 is CASSPTGGQRYYGYTF. CDR3 nucleotide sequence: TGCGCCAGCAGCCCGACCGGGGGACAGCGATACTATGGCTACACCTTC.

This clonotype has only a few counts. The chain uses TRBV6-5 and TRBJ1-5, with D hard to call. CDR3 length: 14 amino acids. The germline V gene encodes CDR1 MNHEY and CDR2 SVGAGI. V was trimmed by 5 bases and J by 0 bases, leaving 8 bases between them. For the CDR3, the DNA is TGTGCCAGCAGTAAGAGCTATAGCAATCAGCCCCAGCATTTT. This encodes CASSKSYSNQPQHF.

This chain uses TRBV4-2 with TRBJ2-3; D perhaps matches TRBD2 (5 bases). This CDR3 region has 16 residues. In germline, CDR1 is LGHNA, CDR2 YNFKEQ. Trimming shortened V by 0 bases and J by 4 bases, and 14 bases separated the two germline ends. DNA for the CDR3: TGTGCCAGCAGCCAAGAAGGCGGAGCGGCCCCAGATACGCAGTATTTT. Translating gives CASSQEGGAAPDTQYF.

The chain joins TRBV7-2 to TRBJ2-1; D is ambiguous. The CDR3 is 14 amino acids. Trimming removed 6 bases at V and 6 bases at J, with 15 bases between. The germline CDR1 and CDR2 sequences are SGHTA and FQGNSA. Here the CDR3 reads CASSRGIGPNEQFF. The CDR3 nucleotides read TGTGCCAGCAGTCGCGGAATAGGCCCCAATGAGCAGTTCTTC.

This clonotype was recorded a few times. The CDR3 sequence: CASSTPPGPQYF. Here the CDR3 DNA reads TGTGCCAGCAGTACCCCACCGGGGCCGCAGTACTTC. This chain connects TRBV6-5 to TRBJ2-7; the D gene could be TRBD1 or TRBD2 (5 bases each). V was cut by 5 bases and J by 9 bases, with 14 bases left in between. Per the germline V gene, CDR1 is MNHEY and CDR2 is SVGAGI. The CDR3 runs to 12 residues.

The chain joins TRBV11-2 to TRBJ1-6; D ambiguous. Germline loops: CDR1 SGHAT, CDR2 FQNNGV. CDR3 length: 14 amino acids. Between the trimmed V and J ends, which lost 1 base and 10 bases, there was a span of 11 bases. This chain's CDR3 is CASSLVLGRSPLHF. In nucleotides, the CDR3 is TGTGCCAGCAGCTTAGTTCTAGGCCGGTCACCCCTCCACTTT.

This clonotype was observed many times. CDR3 sequence reads: CSVEDRTASGSYGANVLTF. DNA for the CDR3: TGCAGCGTTGAAGATCGGACGGCCAGCGGGAGTTACGGGGCCAACGTCCTGACTTTC. The gene calls are TRBV29-1 and TRBJ2-6, with TRBD2 identical over 8 bases. The germline V gene has CDR1 SQVTM and CDR2 ANQGSEA. J lost 4 bases, V lost 0 bases, and 14 bases had no gene match. The CDR3 is 19 amino acids.

The sample holds a few counts of this clonotype. This CDR3 is CASSPDTGRAEQYF. CDR3 DNA: TGTGCCAGCAGCCCGGACACGGGGAGGGCCGAGCAGTACTTC. The chain couples TRBV7-2 to TRBJ2-7; 7 bases agree with TRBD2. From germline, CDR1 is SGHTA and CDR2 FQGNSA. The length of the CDR3 is 14 residues. J was trimmed by 6 bases and V by 5 bases; bases with no gene match: 10.

The gene calls are TRBV7-2 and TRBJ2-4, with TRBD1 as a possible D gene (6 bases). The CDR3 sequence is 18 residues long. Trimming left V 5 bases short and J 5 bases short, with 25 bases between. Germline V gene sequence: CDR1 SGHTA, CDR2 FQGNSA. In DNA form, the CDR3 reads TGTGCCAGCAGCCAACCCCTAGTTGGGGGCCTTGGGGAAAACATTCAGTACTTC. Protein sequence: CASSQPLVGGLGENIQYF. Full variable domain (rest looked up from reference TRBV7-2 and TRBJ2-4): GAGVSQSPSNKVTEKGKDVELRCDPISGHTALYWYRQSLGQGLEFLIYFQGNSAPDKSGLPSDRFSAERTGGSVSTLTIQRTQQEDSAVYLCASSQPLVGGLGENIQYFGAGTRLSVL.

This clonotype was seen repeatedly, ten times or more. The V gene is TRBV4-3, the J gene TRBJ2-7; 9 bases are a match to TRBD1. Germline V gene data show CDR1 as LGHNA and CDR2 as YSLEER. This CDR3 comprises 14 residues. Unmatched junction bases numbered 4, after V lost 5 bases and J lost 2 bases. The CDR3 reads CASSLTGGTYEQYF. CDR3 DNA sequence: TGCGCCAGCAGCTTGACAGGGGGAACCTACGAGCAGTACTTC.

V is TRBV7-9 and J is TRBJ2-7; D might be TRBD1 (5 bases). This CDR3 has 15 amino acids. Germline V gene sequence: CDR1 SEHNR, CDR2 FQNEAQ (reference sequence). Deletions cut 1 base from V and 4 bases from J, with 14 bases between. CDR3 sequence: CASSLGYQGGYEQYF. Written as DNA, the CDR3 is TGTGCCAGCAGCTTAGGATATCAGGGTGGATACGAGCAGTACTTC.